This is a list of T cell receptor beta chains from one sample in a study of blood T cell repertoires in COVID-19. The protocol was immunoSEQ multiplex PCR, while the TCRdb copy is restricted to in-frame clones and leaves out a portion. The table lists 200,000 to 250,000 clones, approximately 84% of them singletons, with under 2% in the top ten. Sequencing was performed on PBMCs or T cells enriched from blood (not recorded which). The receptors derive from a man aged 60 to 75 who had recovered from COVID-19. Both conserved end residues are part of each CDR3. D genes are given only for firm matches. Clone sizes are given selectively: once, few, many, or a class where the clone is expanded.

D gene,J gene,clone size,V gene,CDR3 DNA,CDR3 protein
TRBD2,TRBJ2-2,.,TRBV5-1,TGCGCCAGCAGCTTCGCGGGGGGTCTAGACACCGGGGAGCTGTTTTTT,CASSFAGGLDTGELFF
.,TRBJ1-1,once,TRBV4-3,TGCGCCAGCAGCCAGGGGCGCACTGAAGCTTTCTTT,CASSQGRTEAFF
.,TRBJ2-5,.,TRBV2,TGTGCCGTGTTGGCAGACCAAGAGACCCAGTACTTC,CAVLADQETQYF
.,TRBJ1-3,.,TRBV6-5,TGTGCCAGCAGTTCGATAGTGGGGCAGTCTGGAAACACCATATATTTT,CASSSIVGQSGNTIYF
.,TRBJ1-4,.,TRBV7-2,TGTGCCAGCAGCTTAGGGGGGGATAATGAAAAACTGTTTTTT,CASSLGGDNEKLFF
TRBD1,TRBJ1-4,once,TRBV6-5,TGTGCCAGCAAAACCGGGACAGGAGGGGAAAAACTGTTTTTT,CASKTGTGGEKLFF
.,TRBJ1-4,.,TRBV7-3,TGTGCCAGCAGCTTAATGGCAGCAACTAATGAAAAACTGTTTTTT,CASSLMAATNEKLFF
.,TRBJ1-1,once,TRBV5-4,TGTGCCAGCAGCCATACAGCATTCAACACTGAAGCTTTCTTT,CASSHTAFNTEAFF
.,TRBJ1-1,.,TRBV4-1,TGCGCCAGCAGCCAAGATTTGGCCAGGGGCACTGAAGCTTTCTTT,CASSQDLARGTEAFF
.,TRBJ1-6,.,TRBV4-3,TGCGCCAGCAGCCAAAGGACCGGGACACAATATAATTCACCCCTCCACTTT,CASSQRTGTQYNSPLHF
TRBD1,TRBJ2-3,.,TRBV11-3,TGTGCCAGCAGCTTCGGGACAGGGGTTTTGAGCACAGATACGCAGTATTTT,CASSFGTGVLSTDTQYF
TRBD1,TRBJ1-5,.,TRBV24-1,TGTGCCACCAGTCCTTTGTTGGGGACAGGGGATAGCAATCAGCCCCAGCATTTT,CATSPLLGTGDSNQPQHF
.,TRBJ2-2,.,TRBV5-1,TGCGCCAGCAGATCGGTCCCACTAAACACCGGGGAGCTGTTTTTT,CASRSVPLNTGELFF
.,TRBJ1-4,once,TRBV16,TGTGCCAGCAGCCAATTTCAGGGCCTGGGTGAAAAACTGTTTTTT,CASSQFQGLGEKLFF
TRBD1,TRBJ2-7,.,TRBV11-3,TGTGCCAGCAGCAACGGGACAGAAGTATACGAGCAGTACTTC,CASSNGTEVYEQYF
TRBD1,TRBJ1-1,.,TRBV19,TGTGCCAGTAGTAAAGGGACAGGGGGGATGAACACTGAAGCTTTCTTT,CASSKGTGGMNTEAFF